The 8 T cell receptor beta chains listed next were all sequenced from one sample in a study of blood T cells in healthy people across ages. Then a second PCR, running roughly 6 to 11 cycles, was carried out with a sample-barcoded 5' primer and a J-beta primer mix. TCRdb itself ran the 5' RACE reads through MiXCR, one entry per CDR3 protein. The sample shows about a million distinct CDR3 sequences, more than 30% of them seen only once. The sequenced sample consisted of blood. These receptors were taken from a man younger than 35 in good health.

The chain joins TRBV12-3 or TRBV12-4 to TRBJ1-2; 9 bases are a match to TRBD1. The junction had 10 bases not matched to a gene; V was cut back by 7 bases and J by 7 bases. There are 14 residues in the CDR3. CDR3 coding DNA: TGTGCCAGCACCCCCTGGACAGGGGAATGTGGCTACACCTTC. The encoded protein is CASTPWTGECGYTF.

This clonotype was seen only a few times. CDR3 residues: CASSFWRPPDEQYF. The CDR3 nucleotides read TGCGCCAGCAGCTTTTGGAGACCTCCGGATGAGCAGTACTTC. The V call is TRBV5-1, the J call TRBJ2-5, with D unclear. Trimming removed 2 bases from V and 11 bases from J, with 19 bases in between. This CDR3 contains 14 residues. Germline CDR1 reads SGHRS; CDR2 reads YFSETQ.

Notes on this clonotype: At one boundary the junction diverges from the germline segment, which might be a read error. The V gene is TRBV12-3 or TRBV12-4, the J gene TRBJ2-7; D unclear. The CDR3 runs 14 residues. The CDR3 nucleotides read TGTGCCTGCAGTCATACTACCTCCTACAATGAGCAGTACTTC. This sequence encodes CACSHTTSYNEQYF.

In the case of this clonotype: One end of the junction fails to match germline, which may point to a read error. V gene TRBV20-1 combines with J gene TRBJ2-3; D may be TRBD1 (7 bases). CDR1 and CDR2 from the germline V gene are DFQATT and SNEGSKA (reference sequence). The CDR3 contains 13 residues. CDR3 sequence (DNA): TGCGGTGCGGAACCAGGGGGGTTTGGGACGCAGTATTTT. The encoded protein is CGAEPGGFGTQYF.

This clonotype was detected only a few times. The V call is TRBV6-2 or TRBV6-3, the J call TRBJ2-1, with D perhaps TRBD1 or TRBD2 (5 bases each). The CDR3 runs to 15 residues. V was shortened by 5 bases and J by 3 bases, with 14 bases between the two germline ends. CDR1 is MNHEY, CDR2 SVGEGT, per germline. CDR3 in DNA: TGTGCCAGCAGTCCCGGGACCTCATTCTACAATGAGCAGTTCTTC. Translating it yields CASSPGTSFYNEQFF.

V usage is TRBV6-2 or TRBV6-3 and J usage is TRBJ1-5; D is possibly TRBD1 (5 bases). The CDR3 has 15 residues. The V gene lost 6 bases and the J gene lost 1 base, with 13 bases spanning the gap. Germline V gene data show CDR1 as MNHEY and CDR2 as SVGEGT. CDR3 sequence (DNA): TGTGCCAGCAGCTCCAGGACAACAAGCAATCAGCCCCAGCATTTT. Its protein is CASSSRTTSNQPQHF.

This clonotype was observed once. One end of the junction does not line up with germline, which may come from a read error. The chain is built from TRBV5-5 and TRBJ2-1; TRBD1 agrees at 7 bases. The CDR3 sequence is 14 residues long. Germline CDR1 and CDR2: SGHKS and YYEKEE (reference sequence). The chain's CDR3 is CASIRQGSYNGQFF. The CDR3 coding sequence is TGTGCCAGTATTCGACAGGGATCCTACAATGGGCAGTTCTTC.

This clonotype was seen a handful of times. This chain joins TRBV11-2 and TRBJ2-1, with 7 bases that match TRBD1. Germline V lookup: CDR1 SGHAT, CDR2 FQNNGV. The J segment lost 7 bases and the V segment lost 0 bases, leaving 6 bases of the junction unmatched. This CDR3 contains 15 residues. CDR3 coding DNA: TGTGCCAGCAGCTTAGATTGGGGCAGGGGGAATGAGCAGTTCTTC. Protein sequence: CASSLDWGRGNEQFF.